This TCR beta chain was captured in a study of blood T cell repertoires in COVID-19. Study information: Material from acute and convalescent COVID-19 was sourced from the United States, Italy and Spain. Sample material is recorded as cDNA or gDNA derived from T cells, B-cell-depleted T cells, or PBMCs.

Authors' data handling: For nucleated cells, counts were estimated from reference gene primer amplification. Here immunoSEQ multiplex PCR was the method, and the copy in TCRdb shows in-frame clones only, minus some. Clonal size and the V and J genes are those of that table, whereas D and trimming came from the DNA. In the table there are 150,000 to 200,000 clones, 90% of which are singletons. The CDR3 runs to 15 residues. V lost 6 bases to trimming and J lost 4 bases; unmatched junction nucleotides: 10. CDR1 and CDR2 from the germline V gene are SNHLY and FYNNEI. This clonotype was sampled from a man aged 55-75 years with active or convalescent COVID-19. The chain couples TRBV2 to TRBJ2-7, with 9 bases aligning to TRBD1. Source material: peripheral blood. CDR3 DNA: TGTGCCAGCAGCCCCTTCGGGACAGGGACATACGAGCAGTACTTC. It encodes CASSPFGTGTYEQYF.